The source of this T cell receptor (beta chain) is a study of Graves' ophthalmopathy and Graves' hyperthyroidism. Across the study: At initial diagnosis, peripheral blood was obtained, and this preceded any treatment.

The study enrolled ophthalmopathy donors with moderate-to-severe activity, CAS ≥3, NOSPECS ≥4 and duration under 3 months. Germline CDR1 is DFQATT and CDR2 is SNEGSKA (reference sequence). This CDR3 spans 13 amino acids. V was clipped by 7 bases and J by 4 bases, with 16 bases between them. With regard to this clonotype: Antigen specificity is unknown.

Scientists amplified the TCR beta CDR3 regions from RNA transcripts. Amplification began with first-round RT-PCR using HTBI primers, then second-round multiplex PCR was performed. In TCRdb, the multiplex PCR reads were re-called with MiXCR into one record per CDR3 protein. Among roughly 700,000 distinct CDR3 sequences listed, around 40% were seen once. Study-level findings and limits: Blood repertoires reportedly contained most expanded thyroid clonotypes above 0.001 frequency.

The chain joins TRBV20-1 to TRBJ1-2; D remains unclear. This TCR came from an adult man with Graves' ophthalmopathy. Source material: peripheral blood. The CDR3 DNA is TGCAGTGGCACGCTGGTTAACTCCTATGGCTACACCTTC. Protein sequence: CSGTLVNSYGYTF.